This T cell receptor (beta chain) was profiled in a study of PD-1 blockade in classical Hodgkin lymphoma. Relapses following autologous stem cell transplantation were seen in all patients, with brentuximab vedotin exposure varying. Per germline, CDR1 SGHTA and CDR2 FQGNSA. After removal of 5 bases from V and 1 base from J, the junction contained 3 bases not matched to a gene. The CDR3 covers 15 residues. Here immunoSEQ multiplex PCR was the method, and the copy in TCRdb shows in-frame clones only, minus some. The profile shows approximately 99,000 clones, roughly nine tenths of them singletons. This chain uses TRBV7-2 with TRBJ2-1; 9 nucleotides agree with TRBD2. The receptor was derived from a human donor with classical Hodgkin lymphoma. Specimen: peripheral blood mononuclear cells (PBMCs), collected before the second cycle of nivolumab. The CDR3 here is CASSPAGGSYNEQFF. The CDR3 coding sequence is TGTGCCAGCAGCCCAGCGGGAGGTTCCTACAATGAGCAGTTCTTC.